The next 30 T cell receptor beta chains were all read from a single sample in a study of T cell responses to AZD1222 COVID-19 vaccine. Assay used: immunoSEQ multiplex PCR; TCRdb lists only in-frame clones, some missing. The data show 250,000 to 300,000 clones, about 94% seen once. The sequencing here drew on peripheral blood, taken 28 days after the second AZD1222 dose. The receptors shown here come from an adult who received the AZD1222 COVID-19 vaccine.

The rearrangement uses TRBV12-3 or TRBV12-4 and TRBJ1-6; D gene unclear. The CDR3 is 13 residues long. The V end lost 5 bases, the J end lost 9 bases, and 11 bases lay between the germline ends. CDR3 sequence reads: CASSPEAVSPLHF. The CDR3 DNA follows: TGTGCCAGCAGTCCGGAGGCGGTTTCACCCCTCCACTTT.

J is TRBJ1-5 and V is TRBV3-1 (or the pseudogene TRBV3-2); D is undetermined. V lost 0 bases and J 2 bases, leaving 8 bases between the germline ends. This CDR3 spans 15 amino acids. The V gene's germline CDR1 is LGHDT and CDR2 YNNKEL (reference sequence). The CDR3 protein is CASSQDIQGNQPQHF. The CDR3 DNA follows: TGTGCCAGCAGCCAAGATATCCAGGGCAATCAGCCCCAGCATTTT.

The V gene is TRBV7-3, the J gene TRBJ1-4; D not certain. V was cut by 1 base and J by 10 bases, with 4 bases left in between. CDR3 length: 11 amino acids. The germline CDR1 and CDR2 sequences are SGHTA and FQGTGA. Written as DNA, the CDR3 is TGTGCCAGCAGCTTAATGACAAAACTGTTTTTT. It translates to CASSLMTKLFF.

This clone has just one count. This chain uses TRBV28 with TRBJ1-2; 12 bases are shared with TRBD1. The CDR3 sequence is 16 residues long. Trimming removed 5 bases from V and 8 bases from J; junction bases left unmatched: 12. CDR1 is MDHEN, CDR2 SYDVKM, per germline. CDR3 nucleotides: TGTGCCAGCAGTCCACTGGGACAGGGGGCGCGTTGGGGCTACACCTTC. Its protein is CASSPLGQGARWGYTF.

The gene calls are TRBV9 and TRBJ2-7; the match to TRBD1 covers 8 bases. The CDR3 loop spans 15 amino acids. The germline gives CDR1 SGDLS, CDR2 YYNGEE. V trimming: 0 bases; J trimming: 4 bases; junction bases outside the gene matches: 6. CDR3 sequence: CASSVGGQGLYEQYF. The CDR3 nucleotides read TGTGCCAGCAGCGTAGGTGGACAGGGACTTTACGAGCAGTACTTC.

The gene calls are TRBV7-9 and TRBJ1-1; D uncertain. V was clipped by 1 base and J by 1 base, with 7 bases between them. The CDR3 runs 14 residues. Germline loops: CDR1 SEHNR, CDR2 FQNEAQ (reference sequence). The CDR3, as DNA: TGTGCCAGCAGCTTAGGTCGGGCGAACACTGAAGCTTTCTTT. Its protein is CASSLGRANTEAFF.

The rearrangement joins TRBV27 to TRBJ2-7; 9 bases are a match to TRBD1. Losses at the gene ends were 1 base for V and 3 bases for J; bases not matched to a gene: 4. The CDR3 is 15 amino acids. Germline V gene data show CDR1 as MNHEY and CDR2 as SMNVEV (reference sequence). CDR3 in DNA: TGTGCCAGCAGTTTATACGGGACAGGGTTCTACGAGCAGTACTTC. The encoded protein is CASSLYGTGFYEQYF.

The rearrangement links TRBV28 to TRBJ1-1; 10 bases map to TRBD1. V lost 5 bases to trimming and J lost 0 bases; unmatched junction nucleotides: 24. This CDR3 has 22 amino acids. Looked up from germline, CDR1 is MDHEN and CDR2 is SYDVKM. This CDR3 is CASSTRTAWTPRQGAMNTEAFF. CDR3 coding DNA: TGTGCCAGCAGTACACGCACAGCCTGGACCCCCCGACAGGGGGCTATGAACACTGAAGCTTTCTTT.

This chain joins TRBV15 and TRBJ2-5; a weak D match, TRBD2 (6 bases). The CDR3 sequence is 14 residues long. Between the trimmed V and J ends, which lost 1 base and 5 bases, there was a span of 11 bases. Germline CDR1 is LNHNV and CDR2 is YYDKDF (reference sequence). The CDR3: CATSRAAGMETQYF. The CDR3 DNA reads TGTGCCACCAGCAGAGCGGCGGGGATGGAGACCCAGTACTTC. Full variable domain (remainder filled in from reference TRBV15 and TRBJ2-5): DAMVIQNPRYQVTQFGKPVTLSCSQTLNHNVMYWYQQKSSQAPKLLFHYYDKDFNNEADTPDNFQSRRPNTSFCFLDIRSPGLGDTAMYLCATSRAAGMETQYFGPGTRLLVL.

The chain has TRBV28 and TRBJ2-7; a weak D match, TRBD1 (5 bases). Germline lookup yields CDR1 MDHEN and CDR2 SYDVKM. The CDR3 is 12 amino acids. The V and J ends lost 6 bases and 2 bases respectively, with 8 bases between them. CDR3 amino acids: CASRSGTYEQYF. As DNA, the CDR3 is TGTGCCAGCAGGTCAGGGACCTACGAGCAGTACTTC.

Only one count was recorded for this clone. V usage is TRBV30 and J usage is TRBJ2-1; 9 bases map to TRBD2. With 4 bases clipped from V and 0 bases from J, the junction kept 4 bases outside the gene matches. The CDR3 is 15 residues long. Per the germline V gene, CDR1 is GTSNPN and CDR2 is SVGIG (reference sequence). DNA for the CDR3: TGTGCCTGGAATCGACTAGCGGACTCCTACAATGAGCAGTTCTTC. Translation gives CAWNRLADSYNEQFF.

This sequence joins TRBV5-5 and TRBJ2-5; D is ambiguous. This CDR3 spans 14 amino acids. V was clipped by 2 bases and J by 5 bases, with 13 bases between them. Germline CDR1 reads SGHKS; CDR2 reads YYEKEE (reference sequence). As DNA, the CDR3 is TGTGCCAGCAGCTTTGGTTCAGCCGCGGAGACCCAGTACTTC. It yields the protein CASSFGSAAETQYF. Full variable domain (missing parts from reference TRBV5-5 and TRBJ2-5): DAGVTQSPTHLIKTRGQQVTLRCSPISGHKSVSWYQQVLGQGPQFIFQYYEKEERGRGNFPDRFSARQFPNYSSELNVNALLLGDSALYLCASSFGSAAETQYFGPGTRLLVL.

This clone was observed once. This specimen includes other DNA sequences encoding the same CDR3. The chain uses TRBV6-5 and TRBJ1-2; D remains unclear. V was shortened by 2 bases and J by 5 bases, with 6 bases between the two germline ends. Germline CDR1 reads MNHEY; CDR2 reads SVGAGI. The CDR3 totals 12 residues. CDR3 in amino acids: CASSYSGYGYTF. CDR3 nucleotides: TGTGCCAGCAGTTACAGCGGTTATGGCTACACCTTC.

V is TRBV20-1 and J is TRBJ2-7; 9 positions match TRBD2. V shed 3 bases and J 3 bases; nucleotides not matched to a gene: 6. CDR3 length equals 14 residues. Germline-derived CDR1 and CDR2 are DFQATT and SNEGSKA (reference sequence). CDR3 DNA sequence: TGCAGTGCTAGTCGGACTAGCGAATTCTACGAGCAGTACTTC. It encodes CSASRTSEFYEQYF.

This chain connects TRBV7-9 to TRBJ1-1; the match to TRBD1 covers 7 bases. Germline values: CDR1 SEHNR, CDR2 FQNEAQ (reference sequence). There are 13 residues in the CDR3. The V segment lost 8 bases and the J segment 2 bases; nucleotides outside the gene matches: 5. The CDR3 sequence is CASLGQTNTEAFF. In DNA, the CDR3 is TGTGCCAGCCTGGGACAGACCAACACTGAAGCTTTCTTT.

The CDR3 DNA sequence: TGTGCCAGCAGCACAAACTCTGGGGCCAACGTCCTGACTTTC. Translated, it gives CASSTNSGANVLTF. J is TRBJ2-6 and V is TRBV2; the D is unclear. Between the trimmed V and J ends, which lost 6 bases and 0 bases, there was a span of 6 bases. Germline V lookup: CDR1 SNHLY, CDR2 FYNNEI. This CDR3 spans 14 amino acids.

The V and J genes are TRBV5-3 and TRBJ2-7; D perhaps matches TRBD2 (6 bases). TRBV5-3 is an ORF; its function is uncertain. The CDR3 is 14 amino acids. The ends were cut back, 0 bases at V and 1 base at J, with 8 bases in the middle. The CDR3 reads CARSLVGTSYEQYF. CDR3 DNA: TGTGCCAGAAGCTTGGTAGGGACTTCCTACGAGCAGTACTTC.

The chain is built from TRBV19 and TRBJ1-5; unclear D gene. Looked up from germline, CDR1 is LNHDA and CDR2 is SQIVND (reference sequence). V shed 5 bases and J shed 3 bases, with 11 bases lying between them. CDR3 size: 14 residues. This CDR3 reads CASSFFDNNQPQHF. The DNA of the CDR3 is TGTGCCAGTAGTTTTTTTGACAACAATCAGCCCCAGCATTTT. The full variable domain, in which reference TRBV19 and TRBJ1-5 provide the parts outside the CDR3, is DGGITQSPKYLFRKEGQNVTLSCEQNLNHDAMYWYRQDPGQGLRLIYYSQIVNDFQKGDIAEGYSVSREKKESFPLTVTSAQKNPTAFYLCASSFFDNNQPQHFGDGTRLSIL.

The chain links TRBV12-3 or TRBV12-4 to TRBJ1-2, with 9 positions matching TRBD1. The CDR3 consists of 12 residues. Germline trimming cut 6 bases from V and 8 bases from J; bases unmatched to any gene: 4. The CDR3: CASSQGQGGYTF. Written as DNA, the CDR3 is TGTGCCAGCAGCCAAGGACAGGGGGGCTACACCTTC.

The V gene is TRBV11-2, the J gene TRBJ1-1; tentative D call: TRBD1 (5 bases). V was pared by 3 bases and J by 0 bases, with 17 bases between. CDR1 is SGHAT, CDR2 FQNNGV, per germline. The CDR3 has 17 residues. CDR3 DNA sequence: TGTGCCAGCAGCTTGAGGGCAGGGAGGGGCATGAACACTGAAGCTTTCTTT. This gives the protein CASSLRAGRGMNTEAFF.

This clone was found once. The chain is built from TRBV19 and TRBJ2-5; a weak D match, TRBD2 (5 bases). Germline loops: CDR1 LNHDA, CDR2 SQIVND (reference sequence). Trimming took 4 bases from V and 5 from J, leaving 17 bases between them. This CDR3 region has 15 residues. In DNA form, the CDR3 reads TGTGCCAGTAGTACCACCCGAGGGCCTGGGGAGACCCAGTACTTC. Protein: CASSTTRGPGETQYF.

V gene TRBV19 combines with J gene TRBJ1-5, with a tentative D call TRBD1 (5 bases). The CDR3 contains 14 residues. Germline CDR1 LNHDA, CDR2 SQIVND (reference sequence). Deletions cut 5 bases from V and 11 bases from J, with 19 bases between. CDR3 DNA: TGTGCCAGTAGTCTCCGGGGGGTCCAGGCGGCCCAGCATTTT. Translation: CASSLRGVQAAQHF.

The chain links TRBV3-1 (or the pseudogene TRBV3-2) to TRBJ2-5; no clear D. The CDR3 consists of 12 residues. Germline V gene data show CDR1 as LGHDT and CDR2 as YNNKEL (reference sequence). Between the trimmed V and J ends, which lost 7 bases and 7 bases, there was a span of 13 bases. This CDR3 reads CASNLGRATQYF. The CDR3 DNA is TGTGCCAGCAACCTTGGCAGAGCGACCCAGTACTTC.

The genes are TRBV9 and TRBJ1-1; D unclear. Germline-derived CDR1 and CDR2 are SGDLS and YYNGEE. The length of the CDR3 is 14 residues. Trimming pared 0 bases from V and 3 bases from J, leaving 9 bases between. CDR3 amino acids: CASSVVPVYTEAFF. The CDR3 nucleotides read TGTGCCAGCAGCGTAGTCCCGGTCTACACTGAAGCTTTCTTT.

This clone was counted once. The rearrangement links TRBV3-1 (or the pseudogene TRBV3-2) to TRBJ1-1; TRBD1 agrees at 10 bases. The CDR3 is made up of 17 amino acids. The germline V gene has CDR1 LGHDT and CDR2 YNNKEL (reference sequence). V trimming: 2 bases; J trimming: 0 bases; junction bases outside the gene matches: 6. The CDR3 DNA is TGTGCCAGCAGCCAACGGCGGGACAGGGGCATGAACACTGAAGCTTTCTTT. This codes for CASSQRRDRGMNTEAFF.

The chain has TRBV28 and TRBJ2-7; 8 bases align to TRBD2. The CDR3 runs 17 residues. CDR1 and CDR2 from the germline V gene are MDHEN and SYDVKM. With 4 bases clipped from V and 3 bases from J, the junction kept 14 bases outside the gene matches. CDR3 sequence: CASSSPDERGNLYEQYF. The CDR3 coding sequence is TGTGCCAGCAGTTCCCCGGACGAGCGGGGGAATCTCTACGAGCAGTACTTC.

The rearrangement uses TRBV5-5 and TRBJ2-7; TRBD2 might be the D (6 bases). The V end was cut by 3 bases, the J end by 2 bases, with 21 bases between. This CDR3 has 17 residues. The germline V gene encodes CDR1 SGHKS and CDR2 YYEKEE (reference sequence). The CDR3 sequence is CASSWSTGDGRTYEQYF. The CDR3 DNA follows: TGTGCCAGCAGCTGGTCCACCGGGGACGGGAGAACCTACGAGCAGTACTTC.

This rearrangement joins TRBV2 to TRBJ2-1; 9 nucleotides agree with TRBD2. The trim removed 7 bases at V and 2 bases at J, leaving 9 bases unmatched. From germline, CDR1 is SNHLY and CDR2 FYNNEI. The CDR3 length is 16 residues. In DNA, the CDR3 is TGTGCCAGCAAACCCTGGGCTAGCGGGACCTACAATGAGCAGTTCTTC. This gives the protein CASKPWASGTYNEQFF.

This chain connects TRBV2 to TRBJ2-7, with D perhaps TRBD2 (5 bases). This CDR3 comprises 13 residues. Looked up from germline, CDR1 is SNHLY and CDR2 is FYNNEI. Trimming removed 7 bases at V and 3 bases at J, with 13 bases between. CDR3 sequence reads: CASNGGPGYEQYF. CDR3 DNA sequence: TGTGCCAGCAACGGAGGTCCAGGCTACGAGCAGTACTTC.

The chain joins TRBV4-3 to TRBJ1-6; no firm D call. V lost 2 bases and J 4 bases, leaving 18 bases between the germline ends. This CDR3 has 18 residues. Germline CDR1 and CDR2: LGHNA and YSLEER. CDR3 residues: CASSQMDPRGGYNSPLHF. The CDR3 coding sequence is TGCGCCAGCAGCCAAATGGACCCCCGCGGTGGATATAATTCACCCCTCCACTTT.